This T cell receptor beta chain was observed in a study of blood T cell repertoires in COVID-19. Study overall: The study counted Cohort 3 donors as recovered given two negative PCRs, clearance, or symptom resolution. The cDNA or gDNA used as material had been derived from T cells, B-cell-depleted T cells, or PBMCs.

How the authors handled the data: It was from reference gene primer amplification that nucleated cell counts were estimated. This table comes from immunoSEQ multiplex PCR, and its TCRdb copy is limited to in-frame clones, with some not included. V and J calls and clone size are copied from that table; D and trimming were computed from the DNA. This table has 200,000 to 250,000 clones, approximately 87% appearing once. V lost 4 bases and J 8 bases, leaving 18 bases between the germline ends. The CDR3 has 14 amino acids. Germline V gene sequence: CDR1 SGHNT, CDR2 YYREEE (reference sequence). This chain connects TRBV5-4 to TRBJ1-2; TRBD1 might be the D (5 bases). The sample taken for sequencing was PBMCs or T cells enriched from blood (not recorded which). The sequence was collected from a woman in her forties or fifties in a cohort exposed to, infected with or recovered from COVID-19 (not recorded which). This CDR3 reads CASSRGGLRDGYTF. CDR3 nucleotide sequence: TGTGCCAGCAGCCGGGGGGGATTAAGGGACGGCTACACCTTC. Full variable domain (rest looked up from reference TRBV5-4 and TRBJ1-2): ETGVTQSPTHLIKTRGQQVTLRCSSQSGHNTVSWYQQALGQGPQFIFQYYREEENGRGNFPPRFSGLQFPNYSSELNVNALELDDSALYLCASSRGGLRDGYTFGSGTRLTVV.